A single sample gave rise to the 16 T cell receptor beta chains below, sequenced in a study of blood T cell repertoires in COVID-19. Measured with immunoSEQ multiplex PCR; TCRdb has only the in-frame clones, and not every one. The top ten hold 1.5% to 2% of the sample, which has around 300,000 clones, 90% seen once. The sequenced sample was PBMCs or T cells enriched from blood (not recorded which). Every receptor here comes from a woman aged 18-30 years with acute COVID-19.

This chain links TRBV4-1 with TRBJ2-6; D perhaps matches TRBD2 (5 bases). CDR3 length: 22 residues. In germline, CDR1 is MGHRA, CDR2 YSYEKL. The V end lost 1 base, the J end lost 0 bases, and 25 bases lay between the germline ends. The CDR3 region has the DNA TGCGCCAGCAGCCAAGGCCTCGGGGTTTATGTCGGCACTCCCTCTGGGGCCAACGTCCTGACTTTC. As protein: CASSQGLGVYVGTPSGANVLTF.

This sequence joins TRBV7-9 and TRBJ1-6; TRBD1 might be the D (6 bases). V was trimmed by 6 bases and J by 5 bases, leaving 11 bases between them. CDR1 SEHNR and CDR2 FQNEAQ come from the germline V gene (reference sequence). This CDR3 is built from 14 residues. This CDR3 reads CASRPGQNNSPLHF. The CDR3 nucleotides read TGTGCCAGCAGGCCCGGACAGAATAATTCACCCCTCCACTTT.

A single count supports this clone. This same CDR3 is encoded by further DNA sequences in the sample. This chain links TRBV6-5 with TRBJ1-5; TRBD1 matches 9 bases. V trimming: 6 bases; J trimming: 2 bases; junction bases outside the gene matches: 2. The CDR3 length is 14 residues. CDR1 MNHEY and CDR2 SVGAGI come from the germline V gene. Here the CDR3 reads CASSRTGGNQPQHF. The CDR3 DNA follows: TGTGCCAGCAGCCGGACAGGGGGCAATCAGCCCCAGCATTTT.

The CDR3 DNA reads as TGCAGTGCTAGACAATACAATGAGCAGTTCTTC. Its translation: CSARQYNEQFF. This chain links TRBV20-1 with TRBJ2-1; D gene uncertain. From germline, CDR1 is DFQATT and CDR2 SNEGSKA (reference sequence). The CDR3 length is 11 residues. Between the trimmed V and J ends, which lost 2 bases and 4 bases, there was a span of 3 bases.

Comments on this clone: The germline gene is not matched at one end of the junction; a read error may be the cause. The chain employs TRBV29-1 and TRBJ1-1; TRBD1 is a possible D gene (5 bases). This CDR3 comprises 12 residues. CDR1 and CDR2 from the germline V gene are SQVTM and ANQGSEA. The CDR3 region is CLCGGETTEAFF. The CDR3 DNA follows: TGTCTATGCGGGGGGGAAACTACTGAAGCTTTCTTT.

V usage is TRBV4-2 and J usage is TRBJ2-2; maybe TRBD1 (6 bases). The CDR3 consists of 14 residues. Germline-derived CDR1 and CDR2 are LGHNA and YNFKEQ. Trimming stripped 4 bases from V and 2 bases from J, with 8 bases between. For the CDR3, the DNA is TGTGCCAGCAGCCCGGACAGCAACACCGGGGAGCTGTTTTTT. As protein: CASSPDSNTGELFF.

CDR3 nucleotide sequence: TGTGCCAGCAGCTTAGGTCACATCAATAGCAATCAGCCCCAGCATTTT. Residues: CASSLGHINSNQPQHF. The chain uses TRBV7-8 and TRBJ1-5; D is unclear. V lost 1 base and J 0 bases, leaving 10 bases between the germline ends. Germline-derived CDR1 and CDR2 are SGHVS and FQNEAQ. CDR3 size: 16 residues. Supplemented by reference TRBV7-8 and TRBJ1-5, the full variable domain reads GAGVSQSPRYKVAKRGQDVALRCDPISGHVSLFWYQQALGQGPEFLTYFQNEAQLDKSGLPSDRFFAERPEGSVSTLKIQRTQQEDSAVYLCASSLGHINSNQPQHFGDGTRLSIL.

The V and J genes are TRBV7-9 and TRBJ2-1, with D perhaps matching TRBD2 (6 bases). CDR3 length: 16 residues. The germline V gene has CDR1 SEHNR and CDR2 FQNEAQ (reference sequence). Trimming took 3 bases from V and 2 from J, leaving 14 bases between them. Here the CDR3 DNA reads TGTGCCAGCAGCTTCTCTCGCGGGATCCCCTACAATGAGCAGTTCTTC. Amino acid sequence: CASSFSRGIPYNEQFF.

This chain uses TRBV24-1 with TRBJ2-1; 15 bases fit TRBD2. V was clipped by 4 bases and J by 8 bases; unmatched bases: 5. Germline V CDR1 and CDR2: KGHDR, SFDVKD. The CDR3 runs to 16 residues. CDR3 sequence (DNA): TGTGCCACCAGTGACCCTAGGACTAGCGGGAGGGATGAGCAGTTCTTC. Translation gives CATSDPRTSGRDEQFF.

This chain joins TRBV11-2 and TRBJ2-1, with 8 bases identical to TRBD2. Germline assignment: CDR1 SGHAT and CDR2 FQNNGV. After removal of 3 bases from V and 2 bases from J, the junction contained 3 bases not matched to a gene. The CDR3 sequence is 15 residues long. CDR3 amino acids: CASSLGGRTYNEQFF. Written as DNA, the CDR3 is TGTGCCAGCAGCTTGGGCGGGAGGACCTACAATGAGCAGTTCTTC. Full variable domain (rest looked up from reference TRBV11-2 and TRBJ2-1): EAGVAQSPRYKIIEKRQSVAFWCNPISGHATLYWYQQILGQGPKLLIQFQNNGVVDDSQLPKDRFSAERLKGVDSTLKIQPAKLEDSAVYLCASSLGGRTYNEQFFGPGTRLTVL.

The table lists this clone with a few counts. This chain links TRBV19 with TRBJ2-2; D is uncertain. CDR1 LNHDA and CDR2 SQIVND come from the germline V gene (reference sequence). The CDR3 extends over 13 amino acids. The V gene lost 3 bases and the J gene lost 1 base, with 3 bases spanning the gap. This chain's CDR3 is CASSILNTGELFF. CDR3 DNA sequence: TGTGCCAGTAGTATCTTGAACACCGGGGAGCTGTTTTTT.

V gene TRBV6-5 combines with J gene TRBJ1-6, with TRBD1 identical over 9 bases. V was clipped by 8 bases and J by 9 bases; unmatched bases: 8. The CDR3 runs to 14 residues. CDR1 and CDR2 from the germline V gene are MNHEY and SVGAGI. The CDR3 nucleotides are TGTGCCAGCGAGGCGGGACAGGGTCTTTCACCCCTCCACTTT. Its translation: CASEAGQGLSPLHF.

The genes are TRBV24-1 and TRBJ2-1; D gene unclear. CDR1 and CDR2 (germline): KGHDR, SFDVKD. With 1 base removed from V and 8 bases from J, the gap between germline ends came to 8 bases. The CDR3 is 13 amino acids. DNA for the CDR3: TGTGCCACCAGTGATTTTTTCGTCCATGAGCAGTTCTTC. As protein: CATSDFFVHEQFF.

CDR3 DNA sequence: TGTGCCAGCACCAAACCCGAACCTGAGAAACATGAAAAACTGTTTTTT. Translation: CASTKPEPEKHEKLFF. This chain uses TRBV21-1 with TRBJ1-4. TRBV21-1 is designated a pseudogene. The CDR3 has 16 amino acids.

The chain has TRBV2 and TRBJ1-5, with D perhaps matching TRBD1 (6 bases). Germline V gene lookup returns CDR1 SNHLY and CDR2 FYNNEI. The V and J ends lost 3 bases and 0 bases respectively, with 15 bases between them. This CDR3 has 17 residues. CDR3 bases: TGTGCCAGCAGTGACGGGACACTCCCCCGTAGCAATCAGCCCCAGCATTTT. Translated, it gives CASSDGTLPRSNQPQHF.

CDR3 DNA: TGTGCCAGCAGTTTGGGTTGGGGCGGCTACACCTTC. Translating it yields CASSLGWGGYTF. The chain uses TRBV12-3 or TRBV12-4 and TRBJ1-2; D perhaps matches TRBD1 (5 bases). V lost 3 bases to trimming and J lost 8 bases, with 10 bases between them. The CDR3 sequence is 12 residues long.